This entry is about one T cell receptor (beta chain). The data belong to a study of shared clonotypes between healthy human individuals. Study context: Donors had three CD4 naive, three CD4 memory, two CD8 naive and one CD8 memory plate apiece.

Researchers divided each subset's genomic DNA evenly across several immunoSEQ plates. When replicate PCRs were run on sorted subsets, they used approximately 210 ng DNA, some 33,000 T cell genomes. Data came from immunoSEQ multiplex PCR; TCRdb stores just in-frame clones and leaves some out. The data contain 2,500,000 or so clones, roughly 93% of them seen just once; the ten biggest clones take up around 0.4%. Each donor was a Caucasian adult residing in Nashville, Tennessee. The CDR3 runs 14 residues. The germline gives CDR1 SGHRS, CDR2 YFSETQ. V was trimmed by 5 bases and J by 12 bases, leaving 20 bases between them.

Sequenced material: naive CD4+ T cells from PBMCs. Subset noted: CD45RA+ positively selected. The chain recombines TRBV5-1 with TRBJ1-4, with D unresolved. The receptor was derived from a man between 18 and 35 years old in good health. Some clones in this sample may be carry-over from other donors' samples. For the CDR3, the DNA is TGCGCCAGCAGTGGGATTGGGGAAATGGAGGAACTGTTTTTT. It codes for CASSGIGEMEELFF.